A selection of T cell receptor beta chains follows, all from one sample in a study of T cells in narcolepsy. This table comes from immunoSEQ multiplex PCR, and its TCRdb copy is limited to in-frame clones, with some not included. Among about 35,000 clones listed, roughly 90% were seen once. Sequences were obtained from CD45RA- memory CD4+ T cells from PBMCs. All receptors derive from a human donor with narcolepsy. The CDR3 runs from the conserved cysteine through the conserved F or W. The D gene is left open where the match is weak. Not all rows give a size; the values are once, few, many and, for expanded clones, a class.

>TRBD2|TRBV6-1|TRBJ2-4|.
CASIGGGRAENIQYF
TGTGCCAGCATTGGGGGGGGTAGGGCGGAAAACATTCAGTACTTC
>.|TRBV6-5|TRBJ2-2|.
CASSYTGTTPLGLFF
TGTGCCAGCAGTTACACAGGGACTACCCCCTTGGGGCTGTTTTTT
>.|TRBV2|TRBJ2-6|.
CASSPHMSPSSGANVLTF
TGTGCCAGCAGTCCCCATATGTCCCCAAGCTCTGGGGCCAACGTCCTGACTTTC
>.|TRBV18|TRBJ2-1|.
CASSPPGGGEESYNEQFF
TGTGCCAGCTCACCACCAGGCGGCGGGGAAGAATCCTACAATGAGCAGTTCTTC
>.|TRBV5-6|TRBJ1-6|.
CASSRGYFHNSPLHF
TGTGCCAGCAGCCGCGGATACTTTCATAATTCACCCCTCCACTTT
>.|TRBV11-3|TRBJ2-5|.
CASSPRGGFGETQYF
TGTGCCAGCAGCCCTAGGGGTGGATTCGGAGAGACCCAGTACTTC
>.|TRBV11-2|TRBJ2-3|.
CASSWGADTQYF
TGTGCCAGCAGCTGGGGTGCTGATACGCAGTATTTT
>TRBD2|TRBV2|TRBJ2-5|.
CASSGGGRGETQYF
TGTGCCAGCAGTGGGGGCGGGAGGGGAGAGACCCAGTACTTC
>.|TRBV2|TRBJ1-3|few
CASDPGEAGNTIYF
TGTGCCAGTGACCCAGGGGAAGCTGGAAACACCATATATTTT
>.|TRBV5-1|TRBJ2-3|few
CASSSGTPRTDTQYF
TGCGCCAGCAGCTCCGGGACACCTCGCACAGATACGCAGTATTTT
>.|TRBV14|TRBJ2-7|.
CASSQGLQGYEQYF
TGTGCCAGCAGCCAAGGACTTCAGGGCTACGAGCAGTACTTC
>.|TRBV14|TRBJ1-6|.
CASSQEKGSPLHF
TGTGCCAGCAGCCAAGAAAAAGGTTCACCCCTCCACTTT
>TRBD1|TRBV5-6|TRBJ2-3|.
CASSSSTGADTQYF
TGTGCCAGCAGCTCCTCGACAGGGGCAGATACGCAGTATTTT
>.|TRBV6-1|TRBJ2-5|.
CASSSGTRDGYF
TGTGCCAGCAGTTCCGGGACCCGGGATGGATACTTC
>TRBD2|TRBV11-2|TRBJ2-3|.
CASSFSGGAGKDTQYF
TGTGCCAGCAGCTTCAGCGGGGGGGCCGGTAAAGATACGCAGTATTTT
>.|TRBV7-2|TRBJ1-2|.
CASSRRGASNDGYTF
TGTGCCAGCAGCCGCAGGGGCGCGAGCAACGATGGCTACACCTTC
>.|TRBV6-5|TRBJ1-2|.
CASGTPTLAYGYTF
TGTGCCAGCGGGACACCTACCTTAGCTTATGGCTACACCTTC
>.|TRBV28|TRBJ2-2|once
CASSLTVQGFGNTGELFF
TGTGCCAGCAGTTTAACGGTTCAGGGGTTTGGGAACACCGGGGAACTGTTTTTT
>.|TRBV28|TRBJ2-5|.
CASSTLQGGQETQYF
TGTGCCAGCAGTACTTTACAGGGAGGCCAAGAGACCCAGTACTTC
>.|TRBV29-1|TRBJ2-1|.
CSVVGLSSYNEQFF
TGCAGCGTTGTCGGCCTAAGCTCCTACAATGAGCAGTTCTTC
>.|TRBV4-3|TRBJ1-2|once
CASSQDINSNYGYTF
TGCGCCAGCAGCCAAGATATCAATTCTAACTATGGCTACACCTTC
>.|TRBV9|TRBJ1-1|.
CASSPFSQGRNTEAFF
TGTGCCAGCAGCCCTTTCTCACAGGGAAGGAACACTGAAGCTTTCTTT
>TRBD2|TRBV4-3|TRBJ2-2|.
CASSQEILASTGELFF
TGCGCCAGCAGCCAAGAGATACTAGCGAGCACCGGGGAGCTGTTTTTT
>.|TRBV6-1|TRBJ2-2|few
CASSDLAGELFF
TGTGCCAGCAGTGATCTAGCCGGGGAGCTGTTTTTT
>TRBD2|TRBV4-3|TRBJ2-1|.
CASSQDRVLLASGSSYNEQFF
TGCGCCAGCAGCCAAGATAGGGTTCTCTTGGCTAGCGGGAGTTCCTACAATGAGCAGTTCTTC
>.|TRBV10-2|TRBJ2-7|.
CASSDLYEQYF
TGCGCCAGCAGTGACCTCTACGAGCAGTACTTC
>TRBD2|TRBV5-6|TRBJ2-3|.
CASSFLAGGSDTQYF
TGTGCCAGCAGCTTTCTAGCGGGGGGGTCAGATACGCAGTATTTT
>.|TRBV5-6|TRBJ2-3|.
CASSLTGTGTDTQYF
TGTGCCAGCAGCTTGACCGGGACTGGCACAGATACGCAGTATTTT
>.|TRBV28|TRBJ1-2|.
CASSLLNYGYTF
TGTGCCAGCAGTTTACTGAACTATGGCTACACCTTC
>.|TRBV5-5|TRBJ2-7|.
CASSLAQGKFHEQYF
TGTGCCAGCAGCTTGGCTCAGGGGAAGTTCCACGAGCAGTACTTC
>.|TRBV5-1|TRBJ1-2|.
CASSLGPGGAENGYTF
TGCGCCAGCAGCTTAGGTCCGGGCGGGGCCGAAAATGGCTACACCTTC
>.|TRBV2|TRBJ1-1|few
CASKEGRGTAEAFF
TGTGCCAGCAAGGAGGGCAGGGGTACGGCTGAAGCTTTCTTT
>.|TRBV7-5|TRBJ2-3|.
CARGWTRTDTQYF
TGTGCCAGAGGTTGGACTCGCACAGATACGCAGTATTTT
>.|TRBV9|TRBJ2-1|.
CASSAGDFLSYNEQFF
TGTGCCAGCAGCGCCGGGGACTTCCTCTCCTACAATGAGCAGTTCTTC
>.|TRBV29-1|TRBJ2-5|.
CSVVRKTQETQYF
TGCAGCGTTGTGAGGAAGACACAAGAGACCCAGTACTTC
>.|TRBV28|TRBJ2-3|.
CASSLTGWGTSTDTQYF
TGTGCCAGCAGTTTGACGGGATGGGGGACAAGCACAGATACGCAGTATTTT
>.|TRBV6-1|TRBJ1-2|.
CASNQDGANYGYTF
TGTGCCAGCAACCAAGACGGAGCTAACTATGGCTACACCTTC
>.|TRBV4-1|TRBJ2-4|.
CASSQDIPEGTKNIQYF
TGCGCCAGCAGCCAAGATATCCCTGAGGGGACCAAAAACATTCAGTACTTC
>TRBD2|TRBV7-3|TRBJ2-1|.
CASSLNGAGGSYNEQFF
TGTGCCAGCAGCTTAAACGGAGCGGGGGGCTCCTACAATGAGCAGTTCTTC
>.|TRBV4-2|TRBJ2-3|.
CASSQEGTDTQYF
TGTGCCAGCAGCCAAGAAGGCACAGATACGCAGTATTTT
>TRBD1|TRBV7-2|TRBJ1-1|.
CASSPRSGQGGNTEAFF
TGTGCCAGCAGCCCACGGTCGGGACAGGGGGGCAACACTGAAGCTTTCTTT
>.|TRBV15|TRBJ1-1|.
CATQRGRVIAEAFF
TGTGCCACTCAGAGGGGCAGGGTCATTGCTGAAGCTTTCTTT
>.|TRBV19|TRBJ2-3|.
CASGDGTTDTQYF
TGTGCCAGTGGGGACGGTACCACAGATACGCAGTATTTT
>TRBD1|TRBV5-6|TRBJ2-4|.
CASSWGQGGNIQYF
TGTGCCAGCAGCTGGGGACAGGGGGGAAACATTCAGTACTTC